The rows below give T cell receptor beta chains drawn from one sample of a study of blood T cell repertoires in COVID-19. The data were produced by immunoSEQ multiplex PCR, yet TCRdb's version contains in-frame clones alone and is incomplete. The sample yields 200,000 to 300,000 clones, about 90% seen once. The sample taken for sequencing was peripheral blood. These receptors all stem from a man aged 30 to 39 with COVID-19, enrolled during active disease. The CDR3 runs from the conserved cysteine through the conserved F or W. D genes are given only for firm matches. Clone size is shown for a subset of rows, as once, few, many or a class of expanded clone.

j_gene | abundance | d_gene | v_gene | CDR3aa | CDR3nt
TRBJ1-4 | - | - | TRBV19 | CASSIVGGYSTNEKLFF | TGTGCCAGTAGTATAGTAGGAGGGTATTCGACTAATGAAAAACTGTTTTTT
TRBJ2-3 | - | TRBD1 | TRBV7-6 | CASSLDVDRPLEVDTQYF | TGTGCCAGCAGCTTAGATGTGGACAGGCCTTTGGAGGTAGATACGCAGTATTTT
TRBJ2-3 | - | TRBD2 | TRBV3-1/TRBV3-2 | CASSQALRGTFTDTQYF | TGTGCCAGCAGCCAAGCTTTGCGGGGGACCTTCACAGATACGCAGTATTTT
TRBJ1-4 | - | TRBD1 | TRBV6-5 | CASSSQGGAKLFF | TGTGCCAGCAGCTCACAGGGGGGTGCAAAACTGTTTTTT
TRBJ2-5 | - | TRBD1 | TRBV5-1 | CASSAQGARETQYF | TGCGCCAGCAGCGCACAGGGGGCCCGAGAGACCCAGTACTTC
TRBJ1-2 | - | - | TRBV3-1/TRBV3-2 | CASSQNTGGDGYTF | TGTGCCAGCAGCCAAAACACAGGTGGCGATGGCTACACCTTC
TRBJ2-2 | - | TRBD2 | TRBV5-4 | CATSPGGGGTGELFF | TGTGCCACCTCCCCGGGCGGGGGAGGCACCGGGGAGCTGTTTTTT
TRBJ1-5 | - | TRBD1 | TRBV2 | CASSEGQGANQPQHF | TGTGCCAGCAGTGAGGGTCAGGGGGCGAATCAGCCCCAGCATTTT
TRBJ1-5 | - | TRBD1 | TRBV27 | CASSLQTGTGVQPQHF | TGTGCCAGCAGTTTACAGACGGGGACAGGGGTTCAGCCCCAGCATTTT
TRBJ1-5 | - | - | TRBV7-6 | CASSLGLAGNQPQHF | TGTGCCAGCAGCTTAGGTCTGGCGGGGAATCAGCCCCAGCATTTT
TRBJ1-2 | - | - | TRBV1 | CTSSQAGQGRDYGYTF | TGCACCAGCAGCCAAGCGGGCCAGGGGAGGGACTATGGCTACACCTTC
TRBJ2-2 | once | TRBD1 | TRBV5-1 | CASSLDYRGAENTGELFF | TGCGCCAGCAGCTTGGACTACAGGGGGGCGGAGAACACCGGGGAGCTGTTTTTT
TRBJ2-2 | - | - | TRBV6-5 | CASRDTVTGELFF | TGTGCCAGCAGGGATACAGTTACCGGGGAGCTGTTTTTT
TRBJ1-1 | once | - | TRBV11-2 | CASSLGQPVFEAFF | TGTGCCAGCAGCTTAGGACAGCCAGTCTTTGAAGCTTTCTTT
TRBJ1-3 | few | - | TRBV3-1/TRBV3-2 | CASSQAGGSGNTIYF | TGTGCCAGCAGCCAAGCGGGGGGGTCTGGAAACACCATATATTTT
TRBJ2-5 | - | TRBD2 | TRBV13 | CASSLRLAGPKETQYF | TGTGCCAGCAGCCTGAGACTAGCGGGGCCAAAAGAGACCCAGTACTTC
TRBJ1-6 | - | - | TRBV5-1 | CASSLSSLVNYNSPLHF | TGCGCCAGCAGCTTGAGCTCCCTGGTGAACTATAATTCACCCCTCCACTTT
TRBJ1-1 | - | - | TRBV10-3 | CAISESGQDEAFF | TGTGCCATCAGTGAGTCAGGACAAGATGAAGCTTTCTTT
TRBJ1-4 | - | TRBD1 | TRBV6-5 | CASSYGSGGREKLFF | TGTGCCAGCAGTTACGGGTCAGGGGGTAGGGAAAAACTGTTTTTT
TRBJ1-2 | - | TRBD1 | TRBV6-5 | CASSTGTGSLNGYTF | TGTGCCAGCAGCACCGGGACAGGGAGCTTGAATGGCTACACCTTC
TRBJ2-1 | - | TRBD1 | TRBV19 | CASSRTGAGNEQFF | TGTGCCAGTAGTAGGACAGGGGCTGGGAATGAGCAGTTCTTC
TRBJ1-3 | - | - | TRBV6-5 | CASRYSRDYGNTIYF | TGTGCCAGCAGATACAGCCGGGACTACGGAAACACCATATATTTT
TRBJ1-1 | - | - | TRBV14 | CASSQVTHRNTEAFF | TGTGCCAGCAGCCAAGTTACACACAGGAACACTGAAGCTTTCTTT
TRBJ1-2 | - | - | TRBV19 | CASSIGAGLGYGYTF | TGTGCCAGTAGTATCGGAGCGGGATTAGGCTATGGCTACACCTTC
TRBJ1-5 | - | TRBD1 | TRBV5-4 | CASSLGQGNGPQHF | TGTGCCAGCAGCTTGGGACAGGGTAATGGGCCCCAGCATTTT
TRBJ1-1 | once | - | TRBV5-1 | CASAENTEAFF | TGCGCCAGCGCGGAGAACACTGAAGCTTTCTTT
TRBJ2-3 | - | TRBD1 | TRBV11-2 | CASSLDGRDRVEDTQYF | TGTGCCAGCAGCTTAGATGGGCGGGACAGGGTTGAAGATACGCAGTATTTT
TRBJ1-1 | few | - | TRBV14 | CASSQEPFGRERTEAFF | TGTGCCAGCAGCCAAGAACCATTCGGTAGGGAGAGGACTGAAGCTTTCTTT
TRBJ2-3 | - | - | TRBV14 | CASSQSVKHTDTQYF | TGTGCCAGCAGCCAAAGTGTGAAGCACACAGATACGCAGTATTTT
TRBJ1-6 | - | - | TRBV28 | CASNPGFGSSPLHF | TGTGCCAGTAACCCGGGGTTTGGAAGTTCACCCCTCCACTTT
TRBJ1-5 | - | - | TRBV5-6 | CASSLGRAEQPQHF | TGTGCCAGCAGCTTGGGCAGGGCAGAGCAGCCCCAGCATTTT
TRBJ1-5 | once | TRBD1 | TRBV19 | CASTSKGQGAGQPQHF | TGTGCCAGTACCTCAAAGGGGCAGGGGGCAGGTCAGCCCCAGCATTTT
TRBJ1-6 | - | - | TRBV12-3/TRBV12-4 | CASSFQENSPLHF | TGTGCCAGCAGTTTTCAGGAAAATTCACCCCTCCACTTT